The clone carrying this T cell receptor (beta chain) was counted at least ten times. Its antigen remains unknown. Ophthalmopathy cases met thresholds of Clinical Activity Score at least 3, NOSPECS grade at least 4 and duration under 3 months. Diagnoses were established using clinical symptoms, serum thyroxine and TRAb, thyroid ultrasound and orbital computed tomography. The germline CDR1 and CDR2 sequences are SNHLY and FYNNEI. This CDR3 has 15 residues. Trimming left V 10 bases short and J 1 base short, with 17 bases between. Researchers took RNA transcripts and amplified the TCR beta CDR3 regions from them. The HTBI primer set was used in a first-round RT-PCR of the TCR CDR3. A single record per CDR3 protein comes from TCRdb applying MiXCR to the multiplex PCR reads. The sample holds a few hundred thousand distinct CDR3 sequences, approximately 15% seen once. The data were obtained in a study of T cells in Graves' hyperthyroidism and ophthalmopathy. About the study: Peripheral blood was secured at the point of initial diagnosis, before any treatment.

Study outcomes and limitations: Appearing also in blood were most of the thyroid clonotypes expanded above 0.001.

This clonotype originated in a woman in her 30s with Graves' ophthalmopathy. The sequenced sample consisted of blood. V gene TRBV2 combines with J gene TRBJ2-1; D might be TRBD1 or TRBD2, each matching 6 bases. CDR3 sequence reads: CATTRGLISYNEQFF. CDR3 coding DNA: TGTGCCACTACCCGGGGGCTAATTTCCTACAATGAGCAGTTCTTC.